This TCR beta chain was captured in a study of T cell responses to AZD1222 COVID-19 vaccine. Study-wide results and caveats: Baseline seropositivity occurred in only 5 to 7 AZD1222 recipients. Spike was spanned by vaccine-associated CD4 TCRs, which were dominant at 160-218 and 743-854.

TCRdb's table, derived via immunoSEQ multiplex PCR, lists solely in-frame clones and lacks some. The data show 150,000 or so clones, just over 85% seen once. Between the trimmed V and J ends, which lost 2 bases and 1 base, there was a span of 15 bases. The CDR3 sequence is 17 residues long. This clone was recorded only once. Its antigen is still unknown. The chain couples TRBV23-1 to TRBJ2-4; D uncertain. TRBV23-1 is treated as an ORF (open reading frame) with a function not yet certain. The material was peripheral blood, obtained on day 0 of AZD1222 vaccination. The receptor was isolated from an adult in good health. The CDR3 sequence: CASSQASLKGAKNIQYF. CDR3 nucleotides: TGCGCCAGCAGTCAAGCGTCCCTCAAGGGCGCCAAAAACATTCAGTACTTC.